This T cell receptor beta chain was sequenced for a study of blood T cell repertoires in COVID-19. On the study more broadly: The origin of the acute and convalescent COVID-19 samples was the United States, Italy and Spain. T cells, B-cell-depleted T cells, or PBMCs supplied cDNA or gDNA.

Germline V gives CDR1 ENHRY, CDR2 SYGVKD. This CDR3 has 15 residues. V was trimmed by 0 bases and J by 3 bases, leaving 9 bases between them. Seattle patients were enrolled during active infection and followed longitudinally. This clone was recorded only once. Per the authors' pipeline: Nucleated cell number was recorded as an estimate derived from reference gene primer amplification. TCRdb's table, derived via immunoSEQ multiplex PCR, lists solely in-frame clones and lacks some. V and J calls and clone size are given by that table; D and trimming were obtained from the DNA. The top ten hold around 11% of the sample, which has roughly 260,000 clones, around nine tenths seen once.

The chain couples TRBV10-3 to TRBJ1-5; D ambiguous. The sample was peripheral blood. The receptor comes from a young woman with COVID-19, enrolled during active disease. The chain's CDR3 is CAISESTDYNQPQHF. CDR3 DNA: TGTGCCATCAGTGAGTCCACCGACTACAATCAGCCCCAGCATTTT.